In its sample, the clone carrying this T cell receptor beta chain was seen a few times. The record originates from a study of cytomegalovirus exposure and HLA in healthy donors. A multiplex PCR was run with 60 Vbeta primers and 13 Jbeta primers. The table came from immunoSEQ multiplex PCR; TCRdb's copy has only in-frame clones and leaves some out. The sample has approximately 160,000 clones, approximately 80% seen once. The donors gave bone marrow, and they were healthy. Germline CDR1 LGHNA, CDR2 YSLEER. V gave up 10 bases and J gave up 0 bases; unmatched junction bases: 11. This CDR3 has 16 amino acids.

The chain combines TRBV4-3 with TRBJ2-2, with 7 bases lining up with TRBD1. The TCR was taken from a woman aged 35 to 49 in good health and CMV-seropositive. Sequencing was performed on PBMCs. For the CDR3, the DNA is TGCGCCACCCCTGAGTGGACAGGAACGAACACCGGGGAGCTGTTTTTT. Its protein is CATPEWTGTNTGELFF.